Below are 27 T cell receptor beta chains sequenced from a single sample in a study of T-cell memory formation after mild COVID-19. A single record per CDR3 protein comes from TCRdb applying MiXCR to the 5' RACE reads. The profile covers tens of thousands of distinct CDR3 sequences, with 7.3% appearing a single time and less than 1.5% taken by the ten largest. Sequencing used PBMCs or a T cell subset sorted from them (not recorded which). The receptors originated from a man between 18 and 35 years old who had mild COVID-19 (a few samples of this study predate the infection). Cell type and time point are not known.

This clonotype showed up just a few times. The genes are TRBV5-1 and TRBJ1-2; TRBD1 matches 8 bases. The CDR3 is 15 amino acids. After removal of 2 bases from V and 6 bases from J, the junction contained 9 bases not matched to a gene. Germline V gene lookup returns CDR1 SGHRS and CDR2 YFSETQ. The DNA for the CDR3 is TGCGCCAGCAGCTTACTATCAGGGGGCGGAGATGGCTACACCTTC. Its translation: CASSLLSGGGDGYTF.

The chain joins TRBV28 to TRBJ1-1, with D uncertain. Trimming pared 4 bases from V and 9 bases from J, leaving 18 bases between. The CDR3 has 14 residues. In germline, CDR1 is MDHEN, CDR2 SYDVKM. For the CDR3, the DNA is TGTGCCAGCAGTTCCACGTCCAAGGTCTCGAAAGCTTTCTTT. Amino acid sequence: CASSSTSKVSKAFF.

The chain combines TRBV12-3 or TRBV12-4 with TRBJ2-3; the D is unclear. Trimming cost V 4 bases and J 6 bases, with 8 bases left between them. CDR3 length: 12 residues. The CDR3 DNA is TGTGCCAGCAGTTACCTTCGCGATACGCAGTATTTT. The encoded protein is CASSYLRDTQYF.

This chain connects TRBV25-1 to TRBJ2-6, with 7 bases fitting TRBD2. V dropped 0 bases and J dropped 2; count of bases not matched to a gene: 1. This CDR3 spans 16 amino acids. Germline-derived CDR1 and CDR2 are MGHDK and SYGVNS. Here the CDR3 reads CASSEYGGAGANVLTF. DNA of the CDR3: TGTGCCAGCAGTGAATATGGGGGGGCTGGGGCCAACGTCCTGACTTTC.

This clonotype occurred a few times. The chain carries TRBV12-3 or TRBV12-4 and TRBJ2-1; D remains unclear. The CDR3 contains 11 residues. V gave up 8 bases and J gave up 4 bases, with 6 bases separating them. The CDR3 region has the DNA TGTGCCAGCGCCGAGTACAATGAGCAGTTCTTC. Translated, it gives CASAEYNEQFF.

The chain carries TRBV2 and TRBJ2-1; TRBD1 might be the D (5 bases). This CDR3 has 16 amino acids. Germline CDR1 and CDR2: SNHLY and FYNNEI. Trimming shortened V by 6 bases and J by 5 bases, and 20 bases separated the two germline ends. Written as DNA, the CDR3 is TGTGCCAGCAGGTCCTTTGTCAGGGCAGGGAACAATGAGCAGTTCTTC. It yields the protein CASRSFVRAGNNEQFF.

The chain has TRBV5-1 and TRBJ1-1, with 8 bases lining up with TRBD1. Per germline, CDR1 SGHRS and CDR2 YFSETQ. V gave up 5 bases and J gave up 6 bases; unmatched junction bases: 9. The length of the CDR3 is 14 residues. The DNA for the CDR3 is TGCGCCAGCAGGACAGGGGACCACGGGTCTGAAGCTTTCTTT. The encoded protein is CASRTGDHGSEAFF.

The chain employs TRBV5-1 and TRBJ1-2, with D uncertain. The CDR3 consists of 14 residues. V gave up 4 bases and J gave up 0 bases, with 10 bases separating them. Germline values: CDR1 SGHRS, CDR2 YFSETQ. The CDR3 nucleotides are TGCGCCAGCAGCACCGACGGCACTAACTATGGCTACACCTTC. Protein product: CASSTDGTNYGYTF. The full variable domain, rest sourced from reference TRBV5-1 and TRBJ1-2, is KAGVTQTPRYLIKTRGQQVTLSCSPISGHRSVSWYQQTPGQGLQFLFEYFSETQRNKGNFPGRFSGRQFSNSRSEMNVSTLELGDSALYLCASSTDGTNYGYTFGSGTRLTVV.

This clonotype came up a few times. This sequence joins TRBV10-3 and TRBJ1-5; 10 bases map to TRBD1. V was clipped by 6 bases and J by 2 bases; unmatched bases: 4. The length of the CDR3 is 15 residues. CDR1 and CDR2 (germline): ENHRY, SYGVKD. CDR3 protein: CAISLGTGGNQPQHF. CDR3 nucleotides: TGTGCCATCAGCCTCGGGACAGGGGGCAATCAGCCCCAGCATTTT.

The chain recombines TRBV7-2 with TRBJ2-3; D remains unclear. Germline V CDR1 and CDR2: SGHTA, FQGNSA. V lost 5 bases and J 0 bases, leaving 9 bases between the germline ends. CDR3 size: 14 residues. CDR3 loop: CASSDSVSTDTQYF. DNA of the CDR3: TGTGCCAGCAGCGATAGTGTTAGCACAGATACGCAGTATTTT.

The chain combines TRBV10-1 with TRBJ1-1; 7 bases map to TRBD1. Germline trimming cut 4 bases from V and 9 bases from J; bases unmatched to any gene: 5. The CDR3 contains 12 residues. Germline V gene sequence: CDR1 WNHNN, CDR2 SYGVQD (reference sequence). DNA of the CDR3: TGCGCCAGCAGTGGGAAACAGGGGCAAGCTTTCTTT. It yields the protein CASSGKQGQAFF.

This clonotype was counted at least ten times. V and J are TRBV5-1 and TRBJ2-6; D unresolved. The CDR3 contains 16 residues. The germline V gene has CDR1 SGHRS and CDR2 YFSETQ. V lost 0 bases and J lost 0, with 7 bases in between. The CDR3: CASSLGLFSGANVLTF. Written as DNA, the CDR3 is TGCGCCAGCAGCTTGGGTCTGTTCTCTGGGGCCAACGTCCTGACTTTC.

This clonotype was counted a few times. This rearrangement joins TRBV5-6 to TRBJ2-5; D possibly corresponds to TRBD2 (5 bases). Trimming took 0 bases from V and 1 from J, leaving 7 bases between them. The CDR3 consists of 14 residues. Per the germline V gene, CDR1 is SGHDT and CDR2 is YYEEEE. The CDR3 reads CASSLATSQETQYF. The CDR3 coding sequence is TGTGCCAGCAGCTTGGCTACTAGCCAAGAGACCCAGTACTTC.

This clonotype was seen more than once but under ten times. V gene TRBV7-3 combines with J gene TRBJ2-2; D is unresolved. V was clipped by 3 bases and J by 4 bases, with 9 bases between them. The CDR3 sequence is 14 residues long. Germline CDR1 and CDR2: SGHTA and FQGTGA. The CDR3 DNA reads TGTGCCAGCAGCTTCACGACCAGCACCGGGGAGCTGTTTTTT. Its translation is CASSFTTSTGELFF.

This rearrangement joins TRBV6-6 to TRBJ1-1, with D possibly matching TRBD1 (5 bases). Looked up from germline, CDR1 is MNHNY and CDR2 is SVGAGI (reference sequence). V was shortened by 2 bases and J by 1 base, with 11 bases between the two germline ends. The CDR3 has 15 residues. The DNA for the CDR3 is TGTGCCAGCAGTTACAATGATGGGGCGAACACTGAAGCTTTCTTT. It encodes CASSYNDGANTEAFF.

This clonotype was counted many times. The V call is TRBV7-2, the J call TRBJ1-1, with 10 bases that match TRBD1. Germline CDR1 reads SGHTA; CDR2 reads FQGNSA. V lost 2 bases to trimming and J lost 11 bases; unmatched junction nucleotides: 11. There are 15 residues in the CDR3. The CDR3 spells CASSLRTGGPEGAFF. CDR3 nucleotides: TGTGCCAGCAGCTTAAGGACAGGGGGACCCGAGGGGGCTTTCTTT.

This clonotype was recorded a few times. The V and J genes are TRBV5-6 and TRBJ2-7; D tentatively fits TRBD1 or TRBD2 (5 bases each). This CDR3 contains 13 residues. Germline CDR1 SGHDT, CDR2 YYEEEE. The V and J ends lost 4 bases and 4 bases respectively, with 12 bases between them. CDR3 amino acids: CASSPLGAYEQYV. The DNA for the CDR3 is TGTGCCAGCAGCCCCCTCGGGGCGTACGAGCAGTACGTC.

The chain combines TRBV9 with TRBJ1-4; D remains ambiguous. Germline V gene data show CDR1 as SGDLS and CDR2 as YYNGEE. This CDR3 has 14 amino acids. V lost 0 bases and J 7 bases, leaving 10 bases between the germline ends. The CDR3 coding sequence is TGTGCCAGCAGCGTAGGAGGGTCAAGTGAAAAACTGTTTTTT. Encoded protein: CASSVGGSSEKLFF.

The V and J genes are TRBV6-5 and TRBJ1-1; 7 bases agree with TRBD1. This CDR3 region has 16 residues. J was trimmed by 0 bases and V by 5 bases; bases with no gene match: 9. Per germline, CDR1 MNHEY and CDR2 SVGAGI. The DNA of the CDR3 is TGTGCCAGCAGTACAGGGGTTGCATCGTTGAACACTGAAGCTTTCTTT. Protein: CASSTGVASLNTEAFF.

In its sample, this clonotype was seen a few times. This rearrangement joins TRBV20-1 to TRBJ2-5; TRBD1 is a possible D gene (5 bases). The germline V and J ends were trimmed by 3 bases and 5 bases, with 13 bases remaining between them. The CDR3 extends over 13 amino acids. The germline V gene has CDR1 DFQATT and CDR2 SNEGSKA (reference sequence). In nucleotides, the CDR3 is TGCAGTGCTAGGATCGACAGCCCTGAGACCCAGTACTTC. It yields the protein CSARIDSPETQYF.

This chain uses TRBV28 with TRBJ1-5, with no clear D. This CDR3 comprises 14 residues. CDR1 is MDHEN, CDR2 SYDVKM, per germline. Trimming removed 3 bases at V and 4 bases at J, with 10 bases between. The DNA of the CDR3 is TGTGCCAGCAGTTTTTTCTCCGCGAATCAGCCCCAGCATTTT. Amino acid sequence: CASSFFSANQPQHF.

This clonotype was seen many times. This chain joins TRBV7-2 and TRBJ2-5; D unresolved. The length of the CDR3 is 14 residues. The germline CDR1 and CDR2 sequences are SGHTA and FQGNSA. V lost 7 bases and J lost 2, with 14 bases in between. CDR3 coding DNA: TGTGCCAGCACCCCTTATGGCCCGCAAGAGACCCAGTACTTC. Its protein product is CASTPYGPQETQYF.

The chain links TRBV5-1 to TRBJ2-3; D ambiguous. Germline V gives CDR1 SGHRS, CDR2 YFSETQ. V was clipped by 2 bases and J by 5 bases, with 12 bases between them. The CDR3 covers 14 residues. CDR3 sequence reads: CASSFRPLRDTQYF. CDR3 DNA sequence: TGCGCCAGCAGCTTTCGGCCACTTCGAGATACGCAGTATTTT.

As for this clonotype: In this CDR3 the conserved last residue, phenylalanine or tryptophan, is missing, so a read error is likely. CDR3 sequence: CASSLAWGSGSTDTQYL. Here the CDR3 DNA reads TGCGCCAGCAGCTTGGCCTGGGGGTCAGGAAGCACAGATACGCAGTATCTT. The chain combines TRBV5-1 with TRBJ2-3, with D tentatively TRBD1 or TRBD2 (5 bases each). The CDR3 runs to 17 residues. Deletions cut 0 bases from V and 0 bases from J, with 14 bases between. Germline CDR1 and CDR2: SGHRS and YFSETQ.

The rearrangement uses TRBV7-9 and TRBJ1-2; D not resolved. This CDR3 region has 12 residues. Germline lookup yields CDR1 SEHNR and CDR2 FQNEAQ (reference sequence). The V end lost 3 bases, the J end lost 3 bases, and 5 bases lay between the germline ends. The CDR3 region has the DNA TGTGCCAGCAGCTTTGAGGACTATGGCTACACCTTC. Amino acids: CASSFEDYGYTF.

The V and J genes are TRBV7-9 and TRBJ2-7, with 9 bases lining up with TRBD1. The CDR3 covers 14 residues. Trimming removed 3 bases from V and 5 bases from J; junction bases left unmatched: 5. CDR1 SEHNR and CDR2 FQNEAQ come from the germline V gene (reference sequence). Here the CDR3 DNA reads TGTGCCAGCAGCTTTGGACAGGGGATACACGAGCAGTACGTC. This gives the protein CASSFGQGIHEQYV.

This clonotype was seen ten or more times. V gene TRBV20-1 combines with J gene TRBJ2-3; D tentatively fits TRBD1 or TRBD2 (5 bases each). This CDR3 is built from 13 residues. Germline CDR1 and CDR2: DFQATT and SNEGSKA (reference sequence). The DNA for the CDR3 is TGCAGCGGAGGTGAACCTGGGGCGGATACGCAGTATTTT. Residues: CSGGEPGADTQYF.